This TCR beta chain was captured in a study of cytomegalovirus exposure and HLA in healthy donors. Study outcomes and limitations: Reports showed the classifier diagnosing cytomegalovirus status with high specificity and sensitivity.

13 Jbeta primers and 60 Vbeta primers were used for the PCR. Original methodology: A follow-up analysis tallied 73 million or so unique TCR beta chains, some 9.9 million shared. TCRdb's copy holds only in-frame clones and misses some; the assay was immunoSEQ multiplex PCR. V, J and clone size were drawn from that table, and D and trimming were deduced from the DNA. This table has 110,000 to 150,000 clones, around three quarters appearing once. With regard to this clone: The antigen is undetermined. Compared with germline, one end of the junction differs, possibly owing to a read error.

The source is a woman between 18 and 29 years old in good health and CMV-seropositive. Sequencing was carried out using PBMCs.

CDR3 nucleotides: TGTGCCAGCAGCGTAGGGTACTCCTACAATGAGCAGTTCTTC. Translation gives CASSVGYSYNEQFF. V usage is TRBV13 and J usage is TRBJ2-1; D not certain. The germline gives CDR1 PRHDT, CDR2 FYEKMQ (reference sequence). This CDR3 spans 14 amino acids.